The clone carrying this TCR beta chain was recorded once. Antigen: not known. This sample was included in a study of cytomegalovirus exposure and HLA in healthy donors. Study-wide results and limits: On later analysis, the bulk of CMV-associated TCR beta chains appeared to be HLA-restricted.

Deletions cut 0 bases from V and 4 bases from J, with 10 bases between. The germline gives CDR1 SGDLS, CDR2 YYNGEE. The CDR3 has 14 residues. The PCR contained 60 Vbeta and 13 Jbeta primers. Some clones are missing from TCRdb's copy, which holds only in-frame ones; the method was immunoSEQ multiplex PCR. The sample shows under 200,000 clones, 55% to 80% of them seen only once. The chain links TRBV9 to TRBJ2-5; TRBD2 might be the D (5 bases). Sequences were obtained from PBMCs. This clonotype originated in a woman aged 18-29 years in good health and CMV-seropositive. The CDR3 DNA sequence: TGTGCCAGCAGCGTAGTACCTAGCCCAGAGACCCAGTACTTC. As protein: CASSVVPSPETQYF. Using reference TRBV9 and TRBJ2-5 for the parts outside the CDR3, the full variable domain is DSGVTQTPKHLITATGQRVTLRCSPRSGDLSVYWYQQSLDQGLQFLIQYYNGEERAKGNILERFSAQQFPDLHSELNLSSLELGDSALYFCASSVVPSPETQYFGPGTRLLVL.